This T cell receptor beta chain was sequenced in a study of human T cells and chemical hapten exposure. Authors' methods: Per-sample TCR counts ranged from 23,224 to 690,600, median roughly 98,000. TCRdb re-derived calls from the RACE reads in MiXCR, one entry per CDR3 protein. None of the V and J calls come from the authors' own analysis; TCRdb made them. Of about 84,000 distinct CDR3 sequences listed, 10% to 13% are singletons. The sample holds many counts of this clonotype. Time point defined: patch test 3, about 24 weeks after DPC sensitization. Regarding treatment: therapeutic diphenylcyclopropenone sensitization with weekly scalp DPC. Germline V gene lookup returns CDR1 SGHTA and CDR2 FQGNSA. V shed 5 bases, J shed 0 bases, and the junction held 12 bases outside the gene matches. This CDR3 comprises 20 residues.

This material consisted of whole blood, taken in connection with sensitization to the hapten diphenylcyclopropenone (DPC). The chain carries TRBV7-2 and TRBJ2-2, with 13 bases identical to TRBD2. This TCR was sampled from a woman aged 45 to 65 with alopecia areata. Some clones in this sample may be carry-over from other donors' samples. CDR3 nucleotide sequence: TGTGCCAGCAGCCCCTCCAGTCCGGGACTAGCGGGAACGAACACCGGGGAGCTGTTTTTT. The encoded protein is CASSPSSPGLAGTNTGELFF.